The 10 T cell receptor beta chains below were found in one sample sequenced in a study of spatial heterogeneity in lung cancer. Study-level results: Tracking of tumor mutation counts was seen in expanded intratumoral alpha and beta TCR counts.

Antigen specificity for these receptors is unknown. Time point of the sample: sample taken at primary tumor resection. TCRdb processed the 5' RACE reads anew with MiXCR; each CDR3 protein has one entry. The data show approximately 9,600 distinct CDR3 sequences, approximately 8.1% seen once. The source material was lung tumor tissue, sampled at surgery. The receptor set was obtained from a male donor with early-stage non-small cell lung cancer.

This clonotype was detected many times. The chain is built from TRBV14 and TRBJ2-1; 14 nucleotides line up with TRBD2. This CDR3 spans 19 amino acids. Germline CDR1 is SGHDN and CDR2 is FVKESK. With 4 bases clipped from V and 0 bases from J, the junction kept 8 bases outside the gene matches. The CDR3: CASSRGTSGSFRSYNEQFF. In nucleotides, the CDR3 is TGTGCCAGCAGCCGAGGGACTAGCGGGAGTTTTCGCTCCTACAATGAGCAGTTCTTC.

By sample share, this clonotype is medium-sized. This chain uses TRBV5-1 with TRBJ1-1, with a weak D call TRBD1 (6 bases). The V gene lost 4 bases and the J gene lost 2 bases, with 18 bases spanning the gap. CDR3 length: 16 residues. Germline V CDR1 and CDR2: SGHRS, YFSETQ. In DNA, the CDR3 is TGCGCCAGCAGCCTTGGGGGGCGCGTTGGAAACACTGAAGCTTTCTTT. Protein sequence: CASSLGGRVGNTEAFF. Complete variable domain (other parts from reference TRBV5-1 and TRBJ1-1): KAGVTQTPRYLIKTRGQQVTLSCSPISGHRSVSWYQQTPGQGLQFLFEYFSETQRNKGNFPGRFSGRQFSNSRSEMNVSTLELGDSALYLCASSLGGRVGNTEAFFGQGTRLTVV.

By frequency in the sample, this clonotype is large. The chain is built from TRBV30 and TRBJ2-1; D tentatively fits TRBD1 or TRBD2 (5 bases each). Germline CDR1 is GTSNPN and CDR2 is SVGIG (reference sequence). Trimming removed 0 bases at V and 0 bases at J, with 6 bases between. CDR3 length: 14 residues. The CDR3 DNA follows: TGTGCCTGGAGTGTTGGGGGCTCCTACAATGAGCAGTTCTTC. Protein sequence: CAWSVGGSYNEQFF.

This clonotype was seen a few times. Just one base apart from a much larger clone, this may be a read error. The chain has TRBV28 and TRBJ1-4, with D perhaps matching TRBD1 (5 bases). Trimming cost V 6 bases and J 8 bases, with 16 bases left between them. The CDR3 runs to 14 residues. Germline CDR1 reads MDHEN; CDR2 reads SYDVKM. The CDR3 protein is CASSLHGAREKLFF. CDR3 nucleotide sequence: TGTGCCAGCAGCTTACATGGGGCGCGGGAAAAACTGTTTTTT.

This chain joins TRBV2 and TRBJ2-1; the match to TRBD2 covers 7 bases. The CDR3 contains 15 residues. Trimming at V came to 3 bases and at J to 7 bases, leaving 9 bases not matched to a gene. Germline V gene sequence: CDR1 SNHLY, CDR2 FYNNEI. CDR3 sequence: CASSERGSKGNEQFF. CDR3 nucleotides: TGTGCCAGCAGTGAGCGGGGGTCCAAAGGGAATGAGCAGTTCTTC. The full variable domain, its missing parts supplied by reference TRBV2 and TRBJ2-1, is EPEVTQTPSHQVTQMGQEVILRCVPISNHLYFYWYRQILGQKVEFLVSFYNNEISEKSEIFDDQFSVERPDGSNFTLKIRSTKLEDSAMYFCASSERGSKGNEQFFGPGTRLTVL.

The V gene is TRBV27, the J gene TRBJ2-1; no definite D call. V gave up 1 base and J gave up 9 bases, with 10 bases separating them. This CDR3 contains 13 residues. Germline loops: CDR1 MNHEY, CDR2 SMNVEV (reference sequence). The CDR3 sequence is CASSLWGSSEQFF. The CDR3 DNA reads TGTGCCAGCAGTTTATGGGGTAGTAGTGAGCAGTTCTTC.

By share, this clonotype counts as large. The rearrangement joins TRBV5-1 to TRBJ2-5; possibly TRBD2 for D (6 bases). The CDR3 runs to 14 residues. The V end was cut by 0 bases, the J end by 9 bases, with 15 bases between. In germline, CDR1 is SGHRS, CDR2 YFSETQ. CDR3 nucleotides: TGCGCCAGCAGCTTGGTAGGGACTGTCGAGGCCCAGTACTTC. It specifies CASSLVGTVEAQYF.

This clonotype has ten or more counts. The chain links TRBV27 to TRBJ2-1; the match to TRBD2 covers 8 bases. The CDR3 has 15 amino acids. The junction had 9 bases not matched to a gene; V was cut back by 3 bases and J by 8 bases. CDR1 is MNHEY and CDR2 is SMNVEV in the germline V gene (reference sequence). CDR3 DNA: TGTGCCAGCAGTTTCCTCGGACTAGCCGCCGATGAGCAGTTCTTC. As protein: CASSFLGLAADEQFF.

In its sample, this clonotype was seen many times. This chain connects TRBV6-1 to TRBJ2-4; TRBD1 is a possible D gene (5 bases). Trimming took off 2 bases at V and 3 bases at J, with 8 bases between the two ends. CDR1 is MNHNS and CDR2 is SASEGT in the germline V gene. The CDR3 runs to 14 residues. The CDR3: CASSEQGGKNIQYF. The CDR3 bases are TGTGCCAGCAGTGAACAGGGCGGCAAAAACATTCAGTACTTC.

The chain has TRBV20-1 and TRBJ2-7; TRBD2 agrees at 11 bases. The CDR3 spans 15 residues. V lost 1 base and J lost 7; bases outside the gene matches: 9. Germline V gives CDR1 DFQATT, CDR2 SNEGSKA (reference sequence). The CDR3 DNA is TGCAGTGCTAGAGGGGCTAGCGGGAGGAGCGGAGAGCAGTACTTC. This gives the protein CSARGASGRSGEQYF.